Included here is one TCR beta chain sequence, with context. The data stem from a study of cytomegalovirus exposure and HLA in healthy donors. CDR1 MNHNY and CDR2 SVGAGI come from the germline V gene (reference sequence). This CDR3 is built from 16 residues. PCR used 60 Vbeta primers and 13 Jbeta primers. TCRdb keeps only in-frame clones here, not all; method: immunoSEQ multiplex PCR. In the table there are 130,000 to 150,000 clones, more than 60% of which are singletons. The sequence came from a man aged 35 to 55 in good health and CMV-seropositive. This chain links TRBV6-6 with TRBJ2-5; D perhaps matches TRBD1 (5 bases). The J call may be mistaken, given a closer DNA end match to TRBJ2-7. The sequenced sample was PBMCs. This chain's CDR3 is CASSYSAGSVSYEQYF. In DNA form, the CDR3 reads TGTGCCAGCAGTTACTCGGCAGGGTCGGTCTCCTACGAGCAGTACTTC.